This record concerns one T cell receptor beta chain sequence. The antigen remains undetermined. This sample is part of a study of beta chain features in type 1 diabetes. General study results and limits: The study left unresolved whether HLA type influences TCRB rearrangement. Amplification by PCR could prefer shorter templates, with the same effect in patients and controls. All four CD4+ subsets from Type 1 diabetes patients carried moderately but significantly shorter TCRB CDR3s.

Reverse transcribing all isolated RNA meant expressed TCRB transcripts were sequenced. Data came from immunoSEQ multiplex PCR; TCRdb stores just in-frame clones and leaves some out. This table has 680,000 or so clones, roughly 13% appearing once. The sequenced material came from naive CD4+ T cells from blood. The origin of this receptor is a man between 18 and 29 years old with type 1 diabetes.

Here the CDR3 reads CASRYISGANVLTF. Here the CDR3 DNA reads TGTGCCAGCAGGTACATCTCTGGGGCCAACGTCCTGACTTTC. The V and J genes are TRBV2 and TRBJ2-6; D is uncertain. Trimming shortened V by 6 bases and J by 0 bases, and 6 bases separated the two germline ends. Germline CDR1 reads SNHLY; CDR2 reads FYNNEI. The CDR3 runs 14 residues.